This TCR beta chain was recovered during a study of blood T cells in healthy people across ages. This clonotype was recorded at least ten times. A sample-barcoded 5' primer and a J-beta primer mix were used in a second PCR of roughly 7 to 11 cycles. TCRdb ran MiXCR on the 5' RACE reads and lists one entry per CDR3 protein. The sample includes more than 650,000 distinct CDR3 sequences, 22% of them seen just once. CDR1 SGHAT and CDR2 FQNNGV come from the germline V gene. Trimming took off 5 bases at V and 5 bases at J, with 9 bases between the two ends. The CDR3 totals 12 residues. Peripheral blood was drawn, ten milliliters per donor.

The chain joins TRBV11-2 to TRBJ1-2; the D gene is possibly TRBD1 (5 bases). Specimen: blood. The clonotype comes from a man between 65 and 80 years old in good health. The CDR3 reads CASSLRDYGYTF. In nucleotides, the CDR3 is TGTGCCAGCAGCCTCAGGGATTATGGCTACACCTTC.